This is a list of T cell receptor beta chains from one sample in a study of blood T cell repertoires in COVID-19. Some clones are missing from TCRdb's copy, which holds only in-frame ones; the method was immunoSEQ multiplex PCR. Among some 93,000 clones listed, just under 85% were seen once. Input material: peripheral blood. Receptors were obtained from a man in his 70s with acute or convalescent COVID-19. Each CDR3 is given with its conserved first and last residue. The D gene is left open where the match is weak. A row's size may be missing; if present it is once, few, many or a size class.

TRBV11-2,TRBJ2-3,16,TRBD2,.,CASSIGTSGGGDTQYF,TGTGCCAGCAGCATCGGGACTAGCGGGGGAGGGGATACGCAGTATTTT
TRBV10-2,TRBJ2-2,16,TRBD2,.,CASSETSASFSGELFF,TGCGCCAGCAGTGAGACTAGCGCCTCTTTTTCCGGGGAGCTGTTTTTT
TRBV20-1,TRBJ2-7,13,.,.,CSASLAGTYEQYF,TGCAGTGCTAGTCTGGCGGGGACCTACGAGCAGTACTTC
TRBV30,TRBJ2-1,15,TRBD2,.,CAWMRPSGNYNEQFF,TGTGCCTGGATGCGGCCTAGCGGGAACTACAATGAGCAGTTCTTC
TRBV7-9,TRBJ2-7,12,TRBD2,.,CASSMTSDEQYF,TGTGCCAGCAGTATGACTAGCGACGAGCAGTACTTC
TRBV7-8,TRBJ1-4,13,.,.,CASSFGINEKLFF,TGTGCCAGCAGCTTTGGCATTAATGAAAAACTGTTTTTT
TRBV7-3,TRBJ2-1,14,TRBD2,few,CASSPAGGLGEQFF,TGTGCCAGCAGCCCCGCGGGAGGGTTGGGTGAGCAGTTCTTC
TRBV3-1/TRBV3-2,TRBJ1-5,14,.,.,CASSQEGVSQPQHF,TGTGCCAGCAGCCAAGAAGGAGTTTCACAGCCCCAGCATTTT
TRBV9,TRBJ2-4,14,.,.,CASSSWGSGNIQYF,TGTGCCAGCAGCTCTTGGGGTAGCGGAAACATTCAGTACTTC
TRBV11-1,TRBJ2-1,14,TRBD1,.,CASSHGTGSTEQFF,TGTGCCAGCAGCCATGGGACAGGGTCGACTGAGCAGTTCTTC
TRBV7-9,TRBJ1-6,15,TRBD1,.,CASSRSQGNNSPLHF,TGTGCCAGCAGTCGCTCACAGGGGAATAATTCACCCCTCCACTTT
TRBV6-5,TRBJ1-6,14,.,.,CASSYSGSNSPLHF,TGTGCCAGCAGTTACTCTGGCAGTAATTCACCCCTCCACTTT
TRBV30,TRBJ2-1,15,.,once,CAWRPQRSSYNEQFF,TGTGCCTGGCGGCCCCAGCGGAGCTCCTACAATGAGCAGTTCTTC
TRBV12-3/TRBV12-4,TRBJ2-4,12,.,.,CASSLGRGIQYF,TGTGCCAGCAGTTTGGGCAGAGGGATTCAGTACTTC
TRBV13,TRBJ2-3,15,TRBD2,few,CASSYVSGSTDTQYF,TGTGCCAGCAGCTATGTTAGCGGGAGCACAGATACGCAGTATTTT
TRBV9,TRBJ1-5,14,.,.,CASSVGFEAQPQHF,TGTGCCAGCAGCGTAGGGTTCGAGGCCCAGCCCCAGCATTTT
TRBV2,TRBJ1-6,15,TRBD1,.,CASRGQDHYNSPLHF,TGTGCCAGCAGAGGACAGGACCACTATAATTCACCCCTCCACTTT
TRBV7-3,TRBJ1-4,15,TRBD1,.,CASSFPGQTLGELFF,TGTGCCAGCAGCTTCCCGGGACAGACCTTAGGGGAACTGTTTTTT
TRBV27,TRBJ1-3,17,.,once,CASSSTSPGSFGNTIYF,TGTGCCAGCAGTTCCACCTCCCCGGGGAGTTTTGGAAACACCATATATTTT
TRBV30,TRBJ1-1,14,.,.,CAWSVGGVKSEAFF,TGTGCCTGGAGTGTTGGGGGCGTCAAGTCGGAAGCTTTCTTT
TRBV6-4,TRBJ2-7,14,.,.,CASSDSQAVGEQYF,TGTGCCAGCAGTGACTCACAGGCGGTTGGAGAGCAGTACTTC
TRBV7-8,TRBJ1-5,15,.,.,CASSLAAGYNQPQHF,TGTGCCAGCAGCTTGGCGGCAGGGTACAATCAGCCCCAGCATTTT
TRBV6-2/TRBV6-3,TRBJ1-1,12,.,once,CASSYSAREAFF,TGTGCCAGCAGTTACAGCGCTAGAGAAGCTTTCTTT